The present entry profiles one TCR beta chain with its context. The antigen is undetermined. This specimen belongs to a study of blood T cells in healthy people across ages. V was pared by 2 bases and J by 4 bases, with 14 bases between. The CDR3 length is 15 residues. Germline-derived CDR1 and CDR2 are SGHRS and YFSETQ. Overall study findings and caveats: A greater number of naive CD4+ cells and higher diversity distinguished long-lived donors from aged donors. Researchers said unsorted PBMCs prevented a conclusive naive versus antigen-experienced comparison.

Every donor gave 8 to 10 milliliters of peripheral blood. Primers used in a second PCR of about 6 to 11 cycles were a sample-barcoded 5' primer and a J-beta primer mix. Through a template-switch adaptor with 12 random nucleotides, each cDNA molecule received a tag. MiXCR was run by TCRdb on the 5' RACE reads, yielding one entry per CDR3 protein. The repertoire holds approximately 1.5 million distinct CDR3 sequences, about 31% seen once, with around 10% in the top ten. The TCR sequence derives from a woman in her 30s in good health. The chain employs TRBV5-1 and TRBJ2-3; no reliable D call. Sequenced input: blood. The CDR3 reads CASSLVTALPDTQYF. The CDR3 DNA reads as TGCGCCAGCAGCTTAGTAACAGCGTTGCCAGATACGCAGTATTTT.